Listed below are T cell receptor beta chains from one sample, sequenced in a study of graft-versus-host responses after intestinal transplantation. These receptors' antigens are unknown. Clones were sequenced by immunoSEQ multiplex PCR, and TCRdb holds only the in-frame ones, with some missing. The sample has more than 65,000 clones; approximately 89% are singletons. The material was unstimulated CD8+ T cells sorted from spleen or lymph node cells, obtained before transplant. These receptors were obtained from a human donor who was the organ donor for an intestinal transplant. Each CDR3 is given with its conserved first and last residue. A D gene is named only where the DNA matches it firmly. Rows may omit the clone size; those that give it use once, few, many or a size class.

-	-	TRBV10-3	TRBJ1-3	CAPQVGDRNTIYF	TGTGCCCCCCAGGTAGGAGACAGAAACACCATATATTTT
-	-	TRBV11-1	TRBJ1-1	CASSPIGHTEAFF	TGTGCCAGCAGCCCCATAGGGCACACTGAAGCTTTCTTT
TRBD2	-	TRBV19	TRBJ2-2	CASSMSGGGNTGELFF	TGTGCCAGTAGTATGAGCGGGGGGGGGAACACCGGGGAGCTGTTTTTT
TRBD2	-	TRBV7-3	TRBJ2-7	CASSLGAGAYEQYF	TGTGCCAGCAGCTTAGGAGCGGGAGCTTACGAGCAGTACTTC
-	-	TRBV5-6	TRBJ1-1	CASSFWVRRRTEAFF	TGTGCCAGCAGCTTTTGGGTACGGAGGCGGACTGAAGCTTTCTTT
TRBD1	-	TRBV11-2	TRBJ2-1	CASSTTFRQGVSYNEQFF	TGTGCCAGCAGCACCACGTTTAGACAGGGGGTCTCCTACAATGAGCAGTTCTTC
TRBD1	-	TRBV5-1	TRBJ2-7	CASSFRQGIDEQYF	TGCGCCAGCAGCTTCAGACAGGGGATCGACGAGCAGTACTTC
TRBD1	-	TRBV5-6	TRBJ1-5	CASSHGQVNQPQHF	TGTGCCAGCAGCCATGGACAGGTAAATCAGCCCCAGCATTTT
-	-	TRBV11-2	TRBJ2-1	CASSSGLSSYNEQFF	TGTGCCAGCAGCTCAGGCCTGAGCTCCTACAATGAGCAGTTCTTC
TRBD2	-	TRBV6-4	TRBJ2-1	CASSPGLDYNEQFF	TGTGCCAGCAGTCCGGGACTAGACTACAATGAGCAGTTCTTC
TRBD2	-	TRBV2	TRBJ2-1	CASSEVGTSRKASGNEQFF	TGTGCCAGCAGTGAAGTAGGGACTAGCAGAAAAGCCTCGGGGAATGAGCAGTTCTTC
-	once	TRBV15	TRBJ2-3	CATSSPLATSTDTQYF	TGTGCCACCAGCAGCCCTCTAGCGACTAGCACAGATACGCAGTATTTT
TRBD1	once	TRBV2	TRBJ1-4	CASSVDRGRGTNEKLFF	TGTGCCAGCAGCGTGGACAGGGGGCGGGGAACTAATGAAAAACTGTTTTTT
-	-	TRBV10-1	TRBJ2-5	CASSDGASQVETQYF	TGCGCCAGCAGTGACGGGGCCTCCCAAGTGGAGACCCAGTACTTC
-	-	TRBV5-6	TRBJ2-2	CASSLGFGELFF	TGTGCCAGCAGCTTGGGGTTCGGGGAGCTGTTTTTT
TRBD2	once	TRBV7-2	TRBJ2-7	CASSFAGGVYEQYF	TGTGCCAGCAGCTTTGCGGGGGGAGTGTACGAGCAGTACTTC
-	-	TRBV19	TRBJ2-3	CATRLTSNADTQYF	TGTGCCACCCGACTTACATCCAACGCAGATACGCAGTATTTT
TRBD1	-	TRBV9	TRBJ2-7	CASSVGSTGDYEQYF	TGTGCCAGCAGCGTAGGTTCAACAGGGGACTACGAGCAGTACTTC
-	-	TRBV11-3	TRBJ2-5	CASSLSAGLGETQYF	TGTGCCAGCAGCTTATCCGCGGGATTAGGGGAGACCCAGTACTTC
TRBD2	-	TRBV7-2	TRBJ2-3	CASSFGLAGGWDTQYF	TGTGCCAGCAGCTTTGGACTAGCGGGGGGATGGGATACGCAGTATTTT
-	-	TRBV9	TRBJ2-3	CASSVEGRETDTQYF	TGTGCCAGCAGCGTAGAAGGAAGGGAAACAGATACGCAGTATTTT
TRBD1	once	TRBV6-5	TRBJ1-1	CASSLTGTDTEAFF	TGTGCCAGCAGCCTGACAGGGACCGACACTGAAGCTTTCTTT
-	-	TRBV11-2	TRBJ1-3	CASSSAAITGNTIYF	TGTGCCAGCAGCTCCGCCGCGATTACTGGAAACACCATATATTTT
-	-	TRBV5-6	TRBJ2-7	CASRGEIHEQYF	TGTGCCAGCAGGGGGGAAATCCACGAGCAGTACTTC
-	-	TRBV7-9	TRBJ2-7	CASSGEQGPEQYF	TGTGCCAGCTCAGGGGAACAGGGCCCCGAGCAGTACTTC
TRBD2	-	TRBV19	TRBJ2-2	CASSSLTGGPVGELFF	TGTGCCAGTAGTAGCTTGACGGGGGGGCCCGTCGGGGAGCTGTTTTTT
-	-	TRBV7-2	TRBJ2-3	CASSLAGGPTNTQYF	TGTGCCAGCAGCTTAGCGGGGGGCCCCACAAATACGCAGTATTTT
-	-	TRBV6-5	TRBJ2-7	CASSYAYSYEQYF	TGTGCCAGCAGTTACGCGTACTCCTACGAGCAGTACTTC
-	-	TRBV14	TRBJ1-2	CASSQLPAHYGYTF	TGTGCCAGCAGCCAACTTCCAGCACACTATGGCTACACCTTC
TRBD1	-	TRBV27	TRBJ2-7	CASSSDREIQGQQYF	TGTGCCAGCAGTTCCGACAGGGAAATACAGGGCCAGCAGTACTTC
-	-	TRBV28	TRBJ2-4	CASSLEGGRDIQYF	TGTGCCAGCAGTTTGGAGGGGGGGAGAGACATTCAGTACTTC
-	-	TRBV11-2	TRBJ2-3	CASSSITGPSTDTQYF	TGTGCCAGCAGCTCGATTACAGGGCCAAGCACAGATACGCAGTATTTT
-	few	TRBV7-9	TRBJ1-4	CASSSLGPFEEKLFF	TGTGCCAGCAGCTCATTGGGCCCCTTTGAGGAAAAACTGTTTTTT
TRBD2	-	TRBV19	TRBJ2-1	CASSLAGGPGDEQFF	TGTGCCAGTAGTCTGGCGGGAGGGCCGGGCGATGAGCAGTTCTTC
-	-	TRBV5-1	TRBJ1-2	CASSLGRTLYGYTF	TGCGCCAGCAGCTTGGGGCGCACACTCTATGGCTACACCTTC
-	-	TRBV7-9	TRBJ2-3	CASQWRGPLWDTQYF	TGTGCCAGCCAGTGGCGGGGCCCCTTGTGGGATACGCAGTATTTT
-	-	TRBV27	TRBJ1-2	CASSLQPGDGYGYTF	TGTGCCAGCAGTTTACAGCCAGGGGATGGCTATGGCTACACCTTC
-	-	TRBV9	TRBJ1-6	CASSVGSSYNSPLHF	TGTGCCAGCAGCGTTGGGAGCTCCTATAATTCACCCCTCCACTTT
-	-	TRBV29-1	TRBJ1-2	CSAEGGMLFGYTF	TGCAGCGCCGAAGGGGGAATGTTATTTGGCTACACCTTC
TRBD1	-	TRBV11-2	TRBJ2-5	CASSYTQGEQETQYF	TGTGCCAGCAGCTACACACAGGGGGAACAAGAGACCCAGTACTTC
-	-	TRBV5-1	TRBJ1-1	CASRSGTLDTEAFF	TGCGCCAGCCGCTCAGGGACACTCGACACTGAAGCTTTCTTT
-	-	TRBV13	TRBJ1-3	CASSPPYPGNTIYF	TGTGCCAGCAGCCCTCCCTACCCGGGAAACACCATATATTTT
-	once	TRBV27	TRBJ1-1	CASSLRGPNTEAFF	TGTGCCAGCAGTCTTCGGGGGCCGAACACTGAAGCTTTCTTT